In this sample, the clone carrying this T cell receptor beta chain turned up many times. No antigen is known for it. It was RNA transcripts that yielded the amplified TCR beta CDR3 regions. The TCR CDR3 was amplified in a first-round RT-PCR using the HTBI primer set. TCRdb recomputed calls from the multiplex PCR reads with MiXCR, one row per CDR3 protein. The sample yields around 500,000 distinct CDR3 sequences, approximately 15% seen once. V lost 1 base, J lost 6 bases, and 10 bases stayed unmatched. Germline V gives CDR1 SNHLY, CDR2 FYNNEI. The CDR3 spans 17 residues. The data derive from a study of T cells in Graves' hyperthyroidism and ophthalmopathy. General study findings and limits: Most expanded thyroid clonotypes above 0.001 recurred in blood.

This chain uses TRBV2 with TRBJ2-3; 10 bases map to TRBD1. The sequence derives from a woman between 35 and 50 years old with Graves' hyperthyroidism. The specimen was blood. CDR3 region: CASSEGTGTGARDTQYF. The CDR3 DNA reads as TGTGCCAGCAGTGAAGGGACCGGGACAGGGGCACGGGATACGCAGTATTTT.